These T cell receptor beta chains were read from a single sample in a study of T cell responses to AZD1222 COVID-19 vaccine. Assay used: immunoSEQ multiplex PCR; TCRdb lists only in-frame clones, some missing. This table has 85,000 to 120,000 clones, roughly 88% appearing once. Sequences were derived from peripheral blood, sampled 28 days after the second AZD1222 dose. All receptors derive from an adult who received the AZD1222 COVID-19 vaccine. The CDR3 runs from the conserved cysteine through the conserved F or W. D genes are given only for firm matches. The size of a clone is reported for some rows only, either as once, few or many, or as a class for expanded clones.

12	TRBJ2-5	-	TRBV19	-	CASSGTGETQYF	TGTGCCAGTAGTGGTACCGGGGAGACCCAGTACTTC
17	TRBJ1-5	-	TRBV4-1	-	CASSLHPGFYSNQPQHF	TGCGCCAGCAGCCTTCACCCGGGCTTTTATAGCAATCAGCCCCAGCATTTT
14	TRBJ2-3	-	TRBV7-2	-	CASSQPGFPDTQYF	TGTGCCAGCAGCCAACCAGGGTTTCCAGATACGCAGTATTTT
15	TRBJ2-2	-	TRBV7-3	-	CASSRGNQNTGELFF	TGTGCCAGCAGCCGGGGAAACCAAAACACCGGGGAGCTGTTTTTT
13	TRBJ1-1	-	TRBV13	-	CASSQGLSRAAFF	TGTGCCAGCAGCCAGGGATTGAGCAGGGCAGCTTTCTTT
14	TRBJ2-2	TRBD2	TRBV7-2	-	CASSGARLAGELFF	TGCGCCAGCAGCGGGGCGCGGTTGGCCGGGGAGCTGTTTTTT
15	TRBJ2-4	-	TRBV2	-	CASSGDKLAKNIQYF	TGTGCCAGCAGCGGGGACAAACTAGCCAAAAACATTCAGTACTTC
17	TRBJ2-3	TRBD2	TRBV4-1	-	CASSQGSSGALYGTQYF	TGCGCCAGCAGCCAAGGGTCTAGCGGGGCTTTGTACGGGACGCAGTATTTT
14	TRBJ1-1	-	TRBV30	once	CAWRKGGWNTEAFF	TGTGCCTGGAGGAAAGGGGGTTGGAACACTGAAGCTTTCTTT
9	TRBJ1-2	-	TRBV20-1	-	CKTGYGYTF	TGCAAGACCGGTTATGGCTACACCTTC
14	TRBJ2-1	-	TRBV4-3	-	CASSQDPGSHEQFF	TGCGCCAGCAGCCAAGACCCCGGGAGTCATGAGCAGTTCTTC
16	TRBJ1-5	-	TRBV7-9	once	CASSLGSVGSGQPQHF	TGTGCCAGCAGCTTAGGGTCTGTAGGGAGTGGTCAGCCCCAGCATTTT
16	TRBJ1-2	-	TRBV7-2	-	CASSSPAGGQGYGYTF	TGTGCCAGCAGCTCACCCGCCGGGGGGCAGGGCTATGGCTACACCTTC
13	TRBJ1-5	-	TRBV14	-	CASSQVGNQPQHF	TGTGCCAGCAGCCAAGTTGGAAATCAGCCCCAGCATTTT
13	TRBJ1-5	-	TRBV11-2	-	CASSLRGNQPQHF	TGTGCCAGCAGCTTAAGGGGAAATCAGCCCCAGCATTTT
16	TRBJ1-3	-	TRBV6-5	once	CASSYSSRFGGNTIYF	TGTGCCAGCAGTTACTCGAGCAGGTTCGGAGGAAACACCATATATTTT
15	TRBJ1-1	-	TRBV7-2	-	CASSLALRAPTEAFF	TGTGCCAGCAGCTTAGCGCTCAGGGCCCCCACTGAAGCTTTCTTT
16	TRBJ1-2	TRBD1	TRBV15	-	CATSLRTGQISYGYTF	TGTGCCACCAGCCTGCGGACAGGGCAGATAAGCTATGGCTACACCTTC
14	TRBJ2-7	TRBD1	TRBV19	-	CASSETGQGNEQYF	TGTGCCAGTAGCGAAACCGGACAGGGTAACGAGCAGTACTTC
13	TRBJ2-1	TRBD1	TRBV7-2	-	CASSSDRGREQFF	TGTGCCAGCAGCTCCGACAGGGGGCGGGAGCAGTTCTTC
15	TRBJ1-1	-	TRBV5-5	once	CASSFRTSIYTEAFF	TGTGCCAGCAGCTTTCGAACATCCATTTACACTGAAGCTTTCTTT
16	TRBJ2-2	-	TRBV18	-	CASSPFRDPPAGELFF	TGTGCCAGCTCACCGTTCCGGGACCCACCCGCCGGGGAGCTGTTTTTT
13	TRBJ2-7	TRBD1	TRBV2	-	CASNGQGSYEQYF	TGTGCCAGCAATGGACAGGGGAGCTACGAGCAGTACTTC
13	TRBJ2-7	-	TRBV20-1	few	CSASSATLYEQYF	TGCAGTGCTAGTTCAGCCACCCTCTACGAGCAGTACTTC
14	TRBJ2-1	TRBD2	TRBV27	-	CASNYQRGYNEQFF	TGTGCCAGCAACTACCAGCGGGGGTACAATGAGCAGTTCTTC
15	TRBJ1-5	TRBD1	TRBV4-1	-	CASSPGQAETQPQHF	TGCGCCAGCAGCCCCGGACAGGCAGAAACTCAGCCCCAGCATTTT
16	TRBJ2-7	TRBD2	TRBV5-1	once	CASSLGGTSASYEQYF	TGCGCCAGCAGCTTGGGGGGGACTAGCGCATCCTACGAGCAGTACTTC
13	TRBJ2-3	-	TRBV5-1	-	CASSLAEPDTQYF	TGCGCCAGCAGCTTGGCCGAGCCAGATACGCAGTATTTT
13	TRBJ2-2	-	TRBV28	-	CASRAGVPGELFF	TGTGCCAGCAGGGCAGGGGTGCCCGGGGAGCTGTTTTTT
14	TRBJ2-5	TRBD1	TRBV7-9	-	CASSHPGTEETQYF	TGTGCCAGCAGCCATCCAGGGACAGAGGAGACCCAGTACTTC
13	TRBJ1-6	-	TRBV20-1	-	CSASAPGSNTLHF	TGCAGTGCTAGTGCACCCGGGTCTAACACCCTCCACTTT
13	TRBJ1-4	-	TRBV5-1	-	CASHQSTNEKLFF	TGCGCCAGTCACCAGAGTACTAATGAAAAACTGTTTTTT
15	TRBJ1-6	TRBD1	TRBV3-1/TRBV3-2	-	CASSLTGTGNPPLHF	TGTGCCAGCAGCCTAACCGGGACAGGGAACCCACCCCTCCACTTT
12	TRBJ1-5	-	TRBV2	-	CASSGGNQPQHF	TGTGCCAGCAGTGGAGGTAATCAGCCCCAGCATTTT
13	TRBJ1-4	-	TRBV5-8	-	CASSLETNEKLFF	TGTGCCAGCAGCTTGGAGACGAATGAAAAACTGTTTTTT
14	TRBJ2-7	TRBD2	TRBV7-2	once	CASSPGGGTWEQYF	TGTGCCAGCAGCCCCGGGGGGGGCACTTGGGAGCAGTACTTC
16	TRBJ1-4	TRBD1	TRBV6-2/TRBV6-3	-	CASSPGQPVGNEKLFF	TGTGCCAGCAGCCCGGGACAGCCCGTGGGGAATGAAAAACTGTTTTTT
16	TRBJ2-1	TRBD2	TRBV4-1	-	CASSPFGRRGSNEQFF	TGCGCCAGCAGCCCCTTTGGAAGGCGGGGGAGCAATGAGCAGTTCTTC
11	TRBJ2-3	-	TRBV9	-	CASSMENTQYF	TGTGCCAGCAGCATGGAAAATACGCAGTATTTT
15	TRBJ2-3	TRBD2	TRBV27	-	CASWRGSGAGDTQYF	TGTGCCAGCTGGAGGGGTAGCGGGGCAGGGGATACGCAGTATTTT
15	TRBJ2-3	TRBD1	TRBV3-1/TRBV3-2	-	CASSLRQGFQDTQYF	TGTGCCAGCAGCCTTCGACAGGGTTTTCAAGATACGCAGTATTTT
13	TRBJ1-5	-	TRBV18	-	CASSPLDTQPQHF	TGTGCCAGCTCCCCCCTCGACACTCAGCCCCAGCATTTT
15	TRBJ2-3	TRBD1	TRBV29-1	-	CSATRPGQGSDTQYF	TGCAGCGCGACTCGACCGGGACAGGGTTCTGATACGCAGTATTTT
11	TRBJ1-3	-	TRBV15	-	CATSEGKTIYF	TGTGCCACCAGCGAGGGGAAGACCATATATTTT
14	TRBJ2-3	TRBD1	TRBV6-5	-	CASTLTGSTDTQYF	TGTGCCAGCACCCTGACAGGGAGCACAGATACGCAGTATTTT
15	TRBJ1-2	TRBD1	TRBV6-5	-	CASITGQGARGGYTF	TGTGCCAGCATTACAGGACAGGGGGCGCGGGGAGGCTACACCTTC
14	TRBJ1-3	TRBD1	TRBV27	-	CASSADREETFGGF	TGTGCCAGCAGTGCAGACAGGGAGGAAACGTTCGGGGGTTTT
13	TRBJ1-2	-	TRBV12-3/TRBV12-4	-	CASSPGTYGGYTF	TGTGCCAGCAGTCCGGGGACTTACGGAGGCTACACCTTC
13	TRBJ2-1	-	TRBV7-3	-	CASSLSRGGEQFF	TGTGCCAGCAGCTTATCGCGGGGCGGGGAGCAGTTCTTC
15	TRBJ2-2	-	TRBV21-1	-	CASSKVGANTGELFF	TGTGCCAGCAGCAAAGTTGGAGCGAACACCGGGGAGCTGTTTTTT
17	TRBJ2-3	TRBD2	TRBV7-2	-	CASSFVGGAGSEGTQYF	TGTGCCAGCAGCTTTGTTGGAGGAGCGGGGTCGGAAGGGACGCAGTATTTT
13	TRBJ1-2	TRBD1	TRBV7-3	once	CASSPGQLYGYTF	TGTGCCAGCAGCCCGGGACAGCTCTATGGCTACACCTTC
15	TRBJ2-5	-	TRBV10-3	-	CAISDPGRSRGTQYF	TGTGCCATCAGTGACCCGGGACGGTCTCGGGGGACCCAGTACTTC
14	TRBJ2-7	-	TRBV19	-	CASSLAASSYEQYF	TGTGCCAGTAGTCTTGCGGCCAGCTCCTACGAGCAGTACTTC
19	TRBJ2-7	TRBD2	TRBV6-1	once	CASSEAGLVKSGPYYEQYF	TGTGCCAGCAGTGAAGCGGGACTAGTTAAATCGGGGCCCTACTACGAGCAGTACTTC
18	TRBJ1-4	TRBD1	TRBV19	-	CASTRTRGGVATNEKLFF	TGTGCCAGTACCCGCACCAGGGGGGGAGTTGCAACTAATGAAAAACTGTTTTTT
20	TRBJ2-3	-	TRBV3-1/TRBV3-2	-	CASSQNRLGERSLDTDTQYF	TGTGCCAGCAGCCAGAACCGACTAGGAGAAAGGAGTTTGGACACAGATACGCAGTATTTT
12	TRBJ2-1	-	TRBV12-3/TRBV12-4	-	CASSFSWEREFF	TGTGCCAGCAGTTTCTCTTGGGAACGTGAGTTCTTC
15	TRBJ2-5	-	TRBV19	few	CASSTPAGVGETQYF	TGTGCCAGTAGTACCCCGGCAGGGGTGGGGGAGACCCAGTACTTC